The entry that follows covers one TCR beta chain sequence. Under the authors' procedure: Amplification of reference gene primers provided the estimated nucleated cell counts. Produced via immunoSEQ multiplex PCR; TCRdb's table is partial and in-frame only. V, J and clone size are those of that table, while D and trimming were read from the DNA. The sample includes some 150,000 clones, 80% to 90% of them seen just once. V lost 5 bases and J 1 base, leaving 14 bases between the germline ends. From germline, CDR1 is MNHEY and CDR2 SVGAGI. The CDR3 has 15 residues. This sample was taken from a study of blood T cell repertoires in COVID-19. Study as a whole: Italy, Spain and the United States were the sources of the convalescent and acute COVID-19 samples. In each case, the material was cDNA or gDNA derived from T cells, B-cell-depleted T cells, or PBMCs.

The Seattle patients joined while their infection was active and were tracked longitudinally afterward. The TCR sequence derives from an older woman with COVID-19, enrolled during active disease. The sample was peripheral blood. The rearrangement links TRBV6-5 to TRBJ1-1; TRBD1 is a possible D gene (6 bases). The CDR3 sequence: CASSRRTQGNTEAFF. CDR3 nucleotides: TGTGCCAGCAGTCGCCGGACACAGGGGAACACTGAAGCTTTCTTT.